This T cell receptor (beta chain) was recovered during a study of T-cell memory formation after mild COVID-19. TCRdb re-called the 5' RACE reads with MiXCR, one entry per CDR3 protein. The table lists 150,000 to 200,000 distinct CDR3 sequences, around 21% of them singletons, with 20% to 25% in the top ten. The V gene end was trimmed by 7 bases and the J gene end by 0 bases; junction bases not matched to a gene: 12. There are 18 residues in the CDR3. Germline loops: CDR1 MNHNY, CDR2 SVGAGI (reference sequence). As for this clonotype: Its antigen is undetermined.

The study, taken as a whole, reports: Second-wave clones reaching peak frequency on day 37 lacked confirmed SARS-CoV-2 specificity. Several responding clones turned up in pre-infection memory, indicating that cross-reactive memory may have taken part. CD4+ contracting clones lay mainly in CM and EM, CD8+ ones in EMRA. Contracting clones from day 15 to 85 had balanced CD4/CD8; later expanders favoured CD4+.

V usage is TRBV6-6 and J usage is TRBJ2-3, with 11 bases aligning to TRBD2. This TCR was sampled from an adult woman who had mild COVID-19 (a few samples of this study predate the infection). Cell type and time point are not known. Sequencing was done on a sample of PBMCs or a T cell subset sorted from them (not recorded which). DNA of the CDR3: TGTGCCAGCACCCCGGGACTAGCGGAGACAACTAGCACAGATACGCAGTATTTT. Residues: CASTPGLAETTSTDTQYF.